This T cell receptor beta chain was found in a study of T cell responses to AZD1222 COVID-19 vaccine (dated by TCRdb to the early 2020s). Regarding the research as a whole: TCR sequencing covered about 230 trial participants: about 210 given two doses of AZD1222 and about 26 given two doses of MenACWY control vaccine. Trial participants were enrolled by age into 18-55, 56-69 and 70-plus year subgroups, with roughly 160, 29 and 62 TCR-sequenced participants respectively. Here is what the overall study found, with its caveats: The 56-69-year group was small, and its depth increase did not reach significance, likely because of low power. The vaccine-associated CD4 TCRs covered the entire spike protein, and the dominant responses fell in regions 160-218 and 743-854. Most participants were white British and females outnumbered males, and the authors suggested that clonal diversity may have been underestimated. Because no day 14 peak-response samples were available, repertoires were characterized only after the peak T cell response. Nearly half of unique spike-specific TCRs reportedly recognized epitopes outside regions mutated in the B.1.351 and B.1.1.7 variants. Conclusions about previously exposed vaccinees are limited, since just 5 or 6 AZD1222 recipients were seropositive for SARS-CoV-2 at baseline. After two AZD1222 doses, both the breadth and the depth of spike-specific TCRs were significantly higher than at day 0 and than in MenACWY recipients.

Interpreted using the paper, the time point label stands for: about 28 days (+/-7) after the second vaccine dose. Because spike-specific TCR depth and breadth did not differ between the two schedules, AZD1222 recipients who got a second dose at roughly 4 weeks were pooled with those who got a second dose at roughly 12 weeks. Samples from vaccinated people were obtained from the UK trials COV001 and COV002, which included a single-blind randomized controlled phase 2/3 trial of AZD1222 (ChAdOx1 nCoV-19) in healthy adults. For TCRbeta chain sequencing, PBMC samples were collected from trial participants at day 0 and at day 28 after the second dose. Comment on this clone: What this receptor recognizes is not known. No much larger clonotype is one base removed from it; base qualities were not supplied.

The CDR3 regions of human TCRbeta chains were analyzed by immunosequencing. Processing in the source paper ran as follows. Repertoire TCRs were matched against a reference library of SARS-CoV-2-specific TCRs generated with the MIRA antigen-specificity platform. Breadth meant the fraction of unique TCRs that were SARS-CoV-2-associated, whereas depth meant the fraction of total T cells that were SARS-CoV-2-associated. Using the MIRA data, each spike-specific TCR was assigned both to the spike region to which the TCR was reactive and to a CD4 or CD8 class. Log10-transformed breadth and depth values were compared by one-way ANOVA with Sidak's multiple comparisons tests. Not all clones reach the TCRdb copy of this immuneACCESS table, which keeps in-frame sequences only. Checked studies attribute under half of the gap to unresolved V genes and leave the rest unexplained. V and J calls and clone size come straight from that table; D and trimming were deduced from the DNA. The sample table records 150,000 or so clones; roughly nine tenths of these occur just once. The top ten constitute about 3.8% of the sample.

The CDR3 holds 15 amino acids from the cysteine to the phenylalanine. Only the CDR3 region is kept as DNA, spanning 45 bases read in frame from base 1. V loses 2 bases at its end and J loses 5 bases; junction bases beyond the gene matches: 8. According to the germline V gene (reference sequence), CDR1 reads SEHNR and CDR2 reads FQNEAQ. This receptor was obtained from an adult who received the AZD1222 COVID-19 vaccine. The specimen comprised peripheral blood, sampled 28 days after the second AZD1222 dose. Recombination linked TRBV7-9 to TRBJ1-1; 7 bases in between match TRBD1. The DNA sequence reads TGTGCCAGCAGCTTACAGGGGGAGAGGGGAACTGAAGCTTTCTTT. Its translation is CASSLQGERGTEAFF.